The T cell receptor (beta chain) described here comes from a study of blood T cell repertoires in COVID-19. Profiling relied on immunoSEQ multiplex PCR, and the TCRdb table lists in-frame clones only, not all of them. The sample shows about 98,000 clones, about 90% of them seen only once. From germline, CDR1 is MNHNS and CDR2 SASEGT. Trimming shortened V by 6 bases and J by 6 bases, and 14 bases separated the two germline ends. The CDR3 is 13 residues long. The chain recombines TRBV6-1 with TRBJ1-1; TRBD1 is a possible D gene (6 bases). The sequencing sample was made of peripheral blood. This receptor was taken from a man between 18 and 35 years old with acute or convalescent COVID-19. CDR3 protein: CASRSQGSSEAFF. The CDR3 region has the DNA TGTGCCAGCAGGTCACAGGGTTCCTCTGAAGCTTTCTTT.